These 20 T cell receptor beta chains were all obtained from the same sample, sequenced in a study of cytomegalovirus exposure and HLA in healthy donors. Both 60 Vbeta primers and 13 Jbeta primers went into the PCR. TCRdb keeps only in-frame clones here, not all; method: immunoSEQ multiplex PCR. The sample lists about 160,000 clones, less than 80% occurring once. The sample taken for sequencing was PBMCs. All receptors come from a man aged 35-49 years in good health and CMV-seronegative.

Only a few counts were recorded for this clone. The CDR3 loop reads CASSARDKNNQPQHF. In DNA form, the CDR3 reads TGTGCCAGCAGTGCCCGGGACAAGAACAATCAGCCCCAGCATTTT. The rearrangement joins TRBV6-1 to TRBJ1-5, with D maybe TRBD1 (6 bases). In germline, CDR1 is MNHNS, CDR2 SASEGT. Trimming pared 4 bases from V and 3 bases from J, leaving 13 bases between. The CDR3 is 15 residues long.

The rearrangement joins TRBV5-8 to TRBJ2-5, with D possibly TRBD2 on 7 matching bases. The V gene's germline CDR1 is SGHTS and CDR2 YDEGEE. V was trimmed by 0 bases and J by 1 base, leaving 13 bases between them. The CDR3 is 16 amino acids. This CDR3 is CASSLARGGGQETQYF. The CDR3 nucleotides read TGTGCCAGCAGCTTGGCCCGGGGAGGGGGCCAAGAGACCCAGTACTTC.

The chain joins TRBV4-1 to TRBJ2-1; 7 bases are shared with TRBD2. Germline CDR1 MGHRA, CDR2 YSYEKL. The V and J ends lost 2 bases and 0 bases, in that order; junction bases with no gene match: 10. The CDR3 has 18 amino acids. The CDR3 DNA is TGCGCCAGCAGCCAAAATCTCCTAGCGGCGAGCTCCTACAATGAGCAGTTCTTC. This sequence encodes CASSQNLLAASSYNEQFF.

J is TRBJ2-2 and V is TRBV7-2; weak D call: TRBD1 (6 bases). Germline V lookup: CDR1 SGHTA, CDR2 FQGNSA. Trimming shortened V by 5 bases and J by 0 bases, and 10 bases separated the two germline ends. The CDR3 length is 15 residues. The CDR3 is CASSVGTTNTGELFF. The CDR3 nucleotides are TGTGCCAGCAGCGTCGGGACAACGAACACCGGGGAGCTGTTTTTT.

The CDR3 loop is CATRQGGYEQYF. CDR3 nucleotides: TGTGCCACAAGACAGGGTGGGTACGAGCAGTACTTC. The chain combines TRBV28 with TRBJ2-7, with TRBD1 identical over 7 bases. Germline V gene data show CDR1 as MDHEN and CDR2 as SYDVKM. This CDR3 spans 12 amino acids. The J segment lost 4 bases and the V segment lost 10 bases, leaving 7 bases of the junction unmatched.

The chain has TRBV7-9 and TRBJ2-7; perhaps TRBD2 as D (7 bases). With 6 bases removed from V and 7 bases from J, the gap between germline ends came to 19 bases. The length of the CDR3 is 14 residues. In germline, CDR1 is SEHNR, CDR2 FQNEAQ (reference sequence). In DNA, the CDR3 is TGTGCCAGCAGTAACCATGGGGGGGCAGGGGAGCAGTACTTC. Translation: CASSNHGGAGEQYF.

J is TRBJ2-7 and V is TRBV2, with D tentatively TRBD2 (5 bases). The CDR3 sequence is 12 residues long. V dropped 7 bases and J dropped 3 bases, with 10 bases sitting between them. Germline values: CDR1 SNHLY, CDR2 FYNNEI. The CDR3 sequence: CASTSQYYEQYF. In DNA, the CDR3 is TGTGCCAGCACTAGCCAATACTACGAGCAGTACTTC.

The V call is TRBV12-2, the J call TRBJ1-2; TRBD1 was called by the table and not checked on the DNA. TRBV12-2 is an annotated pseudogene. The CDR3 runs to 16 residues. DNA of the CDR3: TGTGCAAGTCGCTTTGGACAGCTCTGTATTAACTATGGCTACACCTTC. It translates to CASRFGQLCINYGYTF.

The genes are TRBV29-1 and TRBJ2-7; 14 bases map to TRBD2. Germline values: CDR1 SQVTM, CDR2 ANQGSEA. CDR3 length equals 17 residues. With 1 base clipped from V and 0 bases from J, the junction kept 5 bases outside the gene matches. CDR3 in amino acids: CSVEGLAGGLSSYEQYF. In nucleotides, the CDR3 is TGCAGCGTTGAAGGACTAGCGGGAGGGCTGAGCTCCTACGAGCAGTACTTC.

This clone appeared a single time. The chain employs TRBV5-1 and TRBJ2-2; TRBD2 agrees at 11 bases. This CDR3 comprises 17 residues. V lost 3 bases and J lost 8; bases outside the gene matches: 12. CDR1 SGHRS and CDR2 YFSETQ come from the germline V gene. The CDR3 sequence is CASSSTGTSGLTGELFF. CDR3 bases: TGCGCCAGCAGCTCAACCGGGACTAGCGGTCTCACGGGGGAGCTGTTTTTT.

The chain uses TRBV10-3 and TRBJ1-1, with D tentatively TRBD1 (5 bases). The CDR3 extends over 14 amino acids. Germline V gene lookup returns CDR1 ENHRY and CDR2 SYGVKD. V was shortened by 6 bases and J by 2 bases, with 13 bases between the two germline ends. The CDR3 reads CAISETAYNTEAFF. In DNA, the CDR3 is TGTGCCATCAGCGAGACAGCTTACAACACTGAAGCTTTCTTT.

The chain combines TRBV2 with TRBJ2-3; 7 nucleotides agree with TRBD1. CDR1 and CDR2 (germline): SNHLY, FYNNEI. This CDR3 has 14 amino acids. With 7 bases clipped from V and 4 bases from J, the junction kept 8 bases outside the gene matches. The CDR3, as DNA: TGTGCCAGCAACCTCCTGACAGGGCCAGATACGCAGTATTTT. Translating gives CASNLLTGPDTQYF.

The V call is TRBV6-5, the J call TRBJ2-1, with 9 positions matching TRBD2. V lost 8 bases to trimming and J lost 4 bases; unmatched junction nucleotides: 3. The CDR3 runs 13 residues. Germline V lookup: CDR1 MNHEY, CDR2 SVGAGI. The CDR3 DNA reads TGTGCCAGCGGTACTAGCGGGTACAATGAGCAGTTCTTC. Translated: CASGTSGYNEQFF.

The rearrangement links TRBV11-1 to TRBJ2-1, with D perhaps TRBD1 (5 bases). The germline V gene has CDR1 SGHAT and CDR2 FQDESV (reference sequence). V was trimmed by 4 bases and J by 8 bases, leaving 9 bases between them. The CDR3 extends over 12 amino acids. The CDR3, as DNA: TGTGCCAGCAGCTGGGGCCCGGATGAGCAGTTCTTC. It specifies CASSWGPDEQFF. Full variable domain (remainder filled in from reference TRBV11-1 and TRBJ2-1): EAEVAQSPRYKITEKSQAVAFWCDPISGHATLYWYRQILGQGPELLVQFQDESVVDDSQLPKDRFSAERLKGVDSTLKIQPAELGDSAMYLCASSWGPDEQFFGPGTRLTVL.

CDR3 bases: TGTGCCAGCAGTTCGCAGACAGGGGCCGCCGAGCAGTACTTC. Protein product: CASSSQTGAAEQYF. The chain is built from TRBV6-5 and TRBJ2-7; the match to TRBD1 covers 8 bases. Germline CDR1 MNHEY, CDR2 SVGAGI. J gave up 6 bases and V 4 bases, and 8 bases lay outside the gene matches. There are 14 residues in the CDR3.

Turning to this clone: This specimen includes other DNA sequences encoding the same CDR3. The chain recombines TRBV5-6 with TRBJ2-1; a weak D match, TRBD2 (5 bases). The CDR3 has 15 amino acids. CDR1 and CDR2 from the germline V gene are SGHDT and YYEEEE. The V end was cut by 4 bases, the J end by 5 bases, with 16 bases between. CDR3 protein: CASSQHLAADNEQFF. The CDR3 bases are TGTGCCAGCAGCCAGCATCTAGCAGCCGACAATGAGCAGTTCTTC.

The chain uses TRBV7-2 and TRBJ1-2; TRBD1 matches at 10 bases. Losses at the gene ends were 4 bases for V and 6 bases for J; bases not matched to a gene: 5. Germline V lookup: CDR1 SGHTA, CDR2 FQGNSA. The CDR3 runs to 14 residues. CDR3 sequence: CASSYRQGANGYTF. CDR3 nucleotides: TGTGCCAGCAGCTACAGACAGGGGGCGAATGGCTACACCTTC. Based on the CDR3 plus reference TRBV7-2 and TRBJ1-2, the full variable domain is GAGVSQSPSNKVTEKGKDVELRCDPISGHTALYWYRQSLGQGLEFLIYFQGNSAPDKSGLPSDRFSAERTGGSVSTLTIQRTQQEDSAVYLCASSYRQGANGYTFGSGTRLTVV.

This chain connects TRBV4-1 to TRBJ2-2, with 10 bases that match TRBD2. The CDR3 has 17 amino acids. Germline V lookup: CDR1 MGHRA, CDR2 YSYEKL. After removal of 2 bases from V and 7 bases from J, the junction contained 10 bases not matched to a gene. The CDR3 reads CASSQSSGSVINGELFF. The CDR3 DNA is TGCGCCAGCAGCCAATCTAGCGGGAGCGTCATTAACGGGGAGCTGTTTTTT.

Comments on this clone: Germline and junction disagree at one end, which may indicate a read error. The CDR3 DNA sequence: TGTGCCAGCAGCCCCGAAACATCTGGGGCCAACGGCCTGACTTTC. Encoded protein: CASSPETSGANGLTF. This chain connects TRBV9 to TRBJ2-6, with D perhaps matching TRBD1 (5 bases). CDR3 size: 15 residues. Per the germline V gene, CDR1 is SGDLS and CDR2 is YYNGEE.

The V and J genes are TRBV5-8 and TRBJ2-7, with 12 bases matching TRBD2. The CDR3 is made up of 16 amino acids. The germline V gene encodes CDR1 SGHTS and CDR2 YDEGEE. V was pared by 8 bases and J by 8 bases, with 17 bases of the junction left unmatched. CDR3 sequence reads: CASNGGALAGGPQQYF. The CDR3 DNA follows: TGTGCCAGTAATGGAGGGGCGCTAGCGGGAGGGCCTCAGCAGTACTTC.